The rows below give T cell receptor beta chains drawn from one sample of a study of blood T cell repertoires in COVID-19. Generated by immunoSEQ multiplex PCR, the TCRdb table keeps only in-frame clones and is missing some. This table has some 390,000 clones, 89% appearing once. The material sequenced was PBMCs or T cells enriched from blood (not recorded which). These receptors were collected from a woman aged 25 to 39 who had recovered from COVID-19. The CDR3 runs from the conserved cysteine through the conserved F or W. Fields, in order: V gene, D gene, J gene, clone size, CDR3 protein, CDR3 DNA. The D gene is left open where the match is weak. Clone size, where shown, is once, few, many, or a class for clones that have expanded.

>TRBV6-5|.|TRBJ2-1|.
CASRFSGINNEQFF
TGTGCCAGCAGATTTAGCGGAATTAACAATGAGCAGTTCTTC
>TRBV28|.|TRBJ2-1|.
CASSSRPDWSSYNEQFF
TGTGCCAGCAGTTCACGACCAGACTGGAGCTCCTACAATGAGCAGTTCTTC
>TRBV30|.|TRBJ1-5|.
CAWSVGVEQPQHF
TGTGCCTGGAGCGTAGGAGTGGAACAGCCCCAGCATTTT
>TRBV5-1|.|TRBJ1-2|.
CASRRAANYGYTF
TGCGCCAGTCGGAGGGCGGCTAACTATGGCTACACCTTC
>TRBV6-2/TRBV6-3|.|TRBJ2-2|.
CASSLQNTGELFF
TGTGCCAGCAGCCTACAGAACACCGGGGAGCTGTTTTTT
>TRBV6-1|.|TRBJ1-1|.
CASSSKGQSNTEAFF
TGTGCCAGCAGCTCAAAGGGACAATCGAACACTGAAGCTTTCTTT
>TRBV2|TRBD1|TRBJ1-5|.
CASRAHRGKGNQPQHF
TGTGCCAGCAGGGCCCACAGGGGTAAGGGCAATCAGCCCCAGCATTTT
>TRBV9|TRBD2|TRBJ2-1|.
CASSPPGLAYNEQFF
TGTGCCAGCAGCCCTCCGGGACTAGCTTACAATGAGCAGTTCTTC
>TRBV7-3|TRBD1|TRBJ1-5|.
CASSSQGAILQPQHF
TGTGCCAGCAGCTCACAGGGGGCGATTCTTCAGCCCCAGCATTTT
>TRBV4-3|TRBD2|TRBJ2-3|many
CASSITGTSGGDTQYF
TGCGCCAGCAGCATCACCGGGACTAGCGGGGGAGATACGCAGTATTTT
>TRBV7-2|.|TRBJ1-5|.
CASSLARGTNQPQHF
TGTGCCAGCAGCTTAGCGCGGGGAACCAATCAGCCCCAGCATTTT
>TRBV7-9|TRBD1|TRBJ1-2|.
CASSKTGDYGYTF
TGTGCCAGCAGCAAGACAGGGGATTATGGCTACACCTTC
>TRBV19|.|TRBJ1-5|.
CASRYNSNQPQHF
TGTGCCAGTAGGTACAATAGCAATCAGCCCCAGCATTTT
>TRBV7-9|TRBD2|TRBJ2-5|.
CASSPTSSETQYF
TGTGCCAGCAGCCCGACTAGCTCAGAGACCCAGTACTTC
>TRBV4-1|.|TRBJ1-5|.
CASSQDGGFGPQHF
TGCGCCAGCAGCCAAGATGGCGGCTTCGGGCCCCAGCATTTT
>TRBV29-1|.|TRBJ2-1|.
CSFWGPGSGGLYNEQFF
TGCAGCTTCTGGGGCCCGGGCTCTGGAGGGCTCTACAATGAGCAGTTCTTC
>TRBV9|.|TRBJ1-1|.
CASSVVQASNTEAFF
TGTGCCAGCAGCGTAGTCCAGGCGTCAAACACTGAAGCTTTCTTT
>TRBV28|TRBD2|TRBJ2-1|once
CASSLLRGLAGGNEQFF
TGTGCCAGCAGTCTCCTCCGAGGACTAGCGGGAGGGAATGAGCAGTTCTTC
>TRBV30|TRBD2|TRBJ2-2|.
CAWRGEGYTGELFF
TGTGCCTGGAGAGGGGAGGGCTACACCGGGGAGCTGTTTTTT
>TRBV7-2|.|TRBJ1-1|.
CASSLGVANTEAFF
TGTGCCAGCAGCTTGGGCGTGGCGAACACTGAAGCTTTCTTT
>TRBV4-3|TRBD2|TRBJ2-2|once
CASSQDKAGGAQAAELFF
TGCGCCAGCAGCCAAGATAAAGCGGGGGGGGCGCAGGCCGCGGAGCTGTTTTTT
>TRBV5-4|TRBD1|TRBJ1-3|.
CASSQMDRGSNTIYF
TGTGCCAGCAGCCAGATGGACAGGGGAAGTAACACCATATATTTT
>TRBV4-3|TRBD1|TRBJ1-2|.
CASSQDPGTGAYYGYTF
TGCGCCAGCAGCCAAGATCCGGGGACAGGGGCATACTATGGCTACACCTTC
>TRBV5-1|.|TRBJ1-1|.
CASSLGGALNTEAFF
TGCGCCAGCAGCTTGGGAGGAGCGCTTAACACTGAAGCTTTCTTT
>TRBV6-5|.|TRBJ2-5|.
CASSRTVQETQYF
TGTGCCAGCAGCCGGACAGTACAAGAGACCCAGTACTTC
>TRBV7-9|.|TRBJ1-2|.
CASTAGVMNGYTF
TGTGCCAGCACGGCAGGGGTTATGAATGGCTACACCTTC
>TRBV6-5|.|TRBJ1-5|.
CASSYGGDGDQPQHF
TGTGCCAGCAGTTATGGGGGGGACGGGGATCAGCCCCAGCATTTT
>TRBV5-4|TRBD1|TRBJ2-5|.
CASSLGQGGQETQYF
TGTGCCAGCAGCTTGGGACAGGGCGGGCAAGAGACCCAGTACTTC
>TRBV9|.|TRBJ1-1|.
CASSKTGFTEAFF
TGTGCCAGCAGCAAAACCGGGTTCACTGAAGCTTTCTTT
>TRBV7-3|.|TRBJ2-1|.
CASSLNAGASSYNEQFF
TGTGCCAGCAGCTTAAACGCAGGGGCGAGCTCCTACAATGAGCAGTTCTTC
>TRBV9|.|TRBJ1-1|.
CASSPGLSEAFF
TGTGCCAGCAGCCCAGGTCTGTCTGAAGCTTTCTTT
>TRBV18|.|TRBJ1-4|.
CASSPVAGEEKLFF
TGTGCCAGCTCACCAGTGGCAGGGGAAGAAAAACTGTTTTTT
>TRBV28|TRBD2|TRBJ2-7|.
CASTPTSGWYEQYF
TGTGCCAGCACCCCGACTAGCGGGTGGTACGAGCAGTACTTC
>TRBV7-3|.|TRBJ2-1|.
CASSLTRGHEQFF
TGTGCCAGCAGCTTAACGCGTGGGCATGAGCAGTTCTTC
>TRBV7-9|.|TRBJ1-1|once
CASSQTPNTEAFF
TGTGCCAGCAGCCAAACACCGAACACTGAAGCTTTCTTT
>TRBV9|.|TRBJ1-1|.
CASSPTGTNTEAFF
TGTGCCAGCAGCCCCACAGGGACAAACACTGAAGCTTTCTTT
>TRBV5-1|.|TRBJ1-1|once
CASRYEAGWTEAFF
TGCGCCAGCAGATACGAGGCAGGGTGGACTGAAGCTTTCTTT
>TRBV7-9|TRBD1|TRBJ1-1|.
CASSLAGTGQGFPTTEAFF
TGTGCCAGCAGCTTAGCGGGGACAGGCCAGGGGTTTCCTACGACTGAAGCTTTCTTT
>TRBV9|.|TRBJ2-7|few
CASSVKAGANEQYF
TGTGCCAGCAGCGTAAAGGCGGGGGCGAACGAGCAGTACTTC
>TRBV9|TRBD1|TRBJ2-1|.
CASSEGTGAEQFF
TGTGCCAGCAGCGAGGGGACAGGCGCTGAGCAGTTCTTC
>TRBV19|.|TRBJ2-7|.
CASGEQASSYEQYF
TGTGCCAGTGGGGAACAGGCATCCTCCTACGAGCAGTACTTC
>TRBV10-3|TRBD1|TRBJ1-1|few
CATGDRENTEAFF
TGTGCCACCGGGGACAGGGAGAACACTGAAGCTTTCTTT
>TRBV29-1|.|TRBJ1-2|.
CSVEGGANYGYTF
TGCAGCGTTGAGGGAGGAGCTAACTATGGCTACACCTTC
>TRBV19|TRBD1|TRBJ1-2|.
CASSTFSGQAYGYTF
TGTGCCAGTAGCACATTTTCGGGACAGGCCTATGGCTACACCTTC
>TRBV10-1|TRBD1|TRBJ1-5|few
CASSEWPLGTGYQPQHF
TGCGCCAGCAGTGAGTGGCCCTTGGGGACAGGGTATCAGCCCCAGCATTTT
>TRBV5-1|.|TRBJ1-1|.
CASSLRGNTEAFF
TGCGCCAGCAGCTTGAGGGGGAACACTGAAGCTTTCTTT
>TRBV7-2|TRBD2|TRBJ2-7|.
CASSASTSGRLYEQYF
TGTGCCAGCAGCGCGAGTACTAGCGGGAGACTCTACGAGCAGTACTTC
>TRBV27|.|TRBJ2-7|.
CASSLSRDFYEQYF
TGTGCCAGCAGTTTATCCAGGGATTTCTACGAGCAGTACTTC
>TRBV6-2/TRBV6-3|.|TRBJ1-5|.
CASSLAGGGYQPQHF
TGTGCCAGCAGCCTAGCTGGGGGCGGTTATCAGCCCCAGCATTTT
>TRBV7-2|.|TRBJ1-3|.
CASSTTGGNTIYF
TGTGCCAGCAGCACAACAGGGGGAAACACCATATATTTT
>TRBV6-1|TRBD1|TRBJ2-3|few
CASSEYGTGETDTQYF
TGTGCCAGCAGTGAATACGGGACAGGGGAGACAGATACGCAGTATTTT
>TRBV28|TRBD1|TRBJ1-2|.
CASSSQGALNHGGYTF
TGTGCCAGCAGTTCACAGGGGGCTCTGAATCATGGAGGCTACACCTTC
>TRBV21-1|.|TRBJ1-4|.
CASSVPRTGEATNEKLFF
TGTGCCAGCAGCGTGCCCCGGACAGGAGAAGCAACTAATGAAAAACTGTTTTTT
>TRBV15|.|TRBJ1-3|few
CATSSGNTIYF
TGTGCCACCTCTTCGGGAAACACCATATATTTT